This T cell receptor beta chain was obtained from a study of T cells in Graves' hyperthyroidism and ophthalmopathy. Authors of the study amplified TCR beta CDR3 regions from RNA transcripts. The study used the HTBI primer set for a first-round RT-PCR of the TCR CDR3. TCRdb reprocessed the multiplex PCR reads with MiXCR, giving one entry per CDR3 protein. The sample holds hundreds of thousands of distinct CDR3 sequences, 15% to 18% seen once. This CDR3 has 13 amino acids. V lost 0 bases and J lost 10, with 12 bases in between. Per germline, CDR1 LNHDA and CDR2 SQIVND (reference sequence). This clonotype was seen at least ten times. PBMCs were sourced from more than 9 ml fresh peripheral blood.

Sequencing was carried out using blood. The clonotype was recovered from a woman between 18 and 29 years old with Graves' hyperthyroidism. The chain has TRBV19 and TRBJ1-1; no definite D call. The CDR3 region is CASSIDGWSSAFF. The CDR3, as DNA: TGTGCCAGTAGTATAGATGGTTGGAGCTCAGCTTTCTTT.